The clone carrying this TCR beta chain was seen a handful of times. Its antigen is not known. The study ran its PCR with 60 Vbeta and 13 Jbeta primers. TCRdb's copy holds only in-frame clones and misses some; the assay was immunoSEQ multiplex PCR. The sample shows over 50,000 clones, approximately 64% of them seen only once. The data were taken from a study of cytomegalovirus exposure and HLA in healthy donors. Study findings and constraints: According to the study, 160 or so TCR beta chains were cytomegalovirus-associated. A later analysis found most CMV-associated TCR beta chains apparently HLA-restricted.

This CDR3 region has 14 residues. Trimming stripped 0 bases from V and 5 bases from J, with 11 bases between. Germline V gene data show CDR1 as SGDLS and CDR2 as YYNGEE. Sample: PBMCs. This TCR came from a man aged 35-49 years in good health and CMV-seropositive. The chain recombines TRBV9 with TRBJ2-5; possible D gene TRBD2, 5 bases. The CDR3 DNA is TGTGCCAGCAGCGTAGGGACTGTCGGGGAGACCCAGTACTTC. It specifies CASSVGTVGETQYF.